This TCR beta chain was sequenced for a study of regulatory T cells in long-lasting Graves disease. Time point: newly diagnosed GD, antithyroid drugs for less than 3 months. Extracted PBMC RNA gave rise to the TCR library. The authors drew around 9 milliliters of peripheral blood into EDTA tubes. According to the study, TCR beta libraries were built with iRepertoire HTBI primers and CDR3-region Arm-PCR. TCRdb reprocessed the multiplex PCR reads with MiXCR, giving one entry per CDR3 protein. The data show 680,000 or so distinct CDR3 sequences, with around 15% seen just once and 18% held by the top ten. V was cut by 6 bases and J by 8 bases, with 14 bases left in between. The CDR3 sequence is 13 residues long. Germline CDR1 is MNHEY and CDR2 is SVGEGT. In this sample, this clonotype turned up a few times. Its antigen is unknown. Notes on the study in general: Favored gene segments in persistent disease were TRBV28, TRBJ1-2 and TRBJ2-5.

The data also belong to a second study, concerning T cells in Graves' hyperthyroidism and ophthalmopathy. That study adds: In validation, the model predicted ophthalmopathy. These predictions came a median 6.5 months before onset.

The sequence derives from a young woman with Graves disease. This chain connects TRBV6-2 or TRBV6-3 to TRBJ2-1; D ambiguous. This specimen consisted of peripheral blood mononuclear cells (PBMCs), obtained at new diagnosis, from a patient treated with antithyroid drugs. CDR3 in DNA: TGTGCCAGCAGGCAGCAAGGTGTCTATGAGCAGTTCTTC. It yields the protein CASRQQGVYEQFF.